This TCR beta chain was sequenced in a study of CD8 T cells in Susac syndrome. Study findings and constraints: In Susac patients, clonal expansion was not detected in CD4+ cells. The study acknowledged a relatively small number of individuals in its TCR sequencing and HLA analysis.

About this clonotype itself: Its antigen remains unidentified.

The CDR3 contains 13 residues. Losses at the gene ends were 6 bases for V and 4 bases for J; bases not matched to a gene: 2. Germline CDR1 is SNHLY and CDR2 is FYNNEI. Peripheral blood CD8+ and CD4+ T cells were profiled by TCR beta sequencing. A quantity of about 0.45 to 1 ug RNA underwent reverse transcription using random hexamers. Across 54 Vbeta and 13 Jbeta, TCR beta CDR3 was amplified with immunoSEQ multiplex PCR. TCRdb re-called the immunoSEQ multiplex PCR reads with MiXCR, one entry per CDR3 protein. This table holds roughly 190,000 distinct CDR3 sequences, about 91% found once. The chain recombines TRBV2 with TRBJ2-2; TRBD1 aligns across 7 bases. The sequenced sample was CD4+ T cells from PBMCs. This clonotype originated in a human donor with Susac syndrome. DNA for the CDR3: TGTGCCAGCAGATCAGGGGGCACCGGGGAGCTGTTTTTT. Protein product: CASRSGGTGELFF.